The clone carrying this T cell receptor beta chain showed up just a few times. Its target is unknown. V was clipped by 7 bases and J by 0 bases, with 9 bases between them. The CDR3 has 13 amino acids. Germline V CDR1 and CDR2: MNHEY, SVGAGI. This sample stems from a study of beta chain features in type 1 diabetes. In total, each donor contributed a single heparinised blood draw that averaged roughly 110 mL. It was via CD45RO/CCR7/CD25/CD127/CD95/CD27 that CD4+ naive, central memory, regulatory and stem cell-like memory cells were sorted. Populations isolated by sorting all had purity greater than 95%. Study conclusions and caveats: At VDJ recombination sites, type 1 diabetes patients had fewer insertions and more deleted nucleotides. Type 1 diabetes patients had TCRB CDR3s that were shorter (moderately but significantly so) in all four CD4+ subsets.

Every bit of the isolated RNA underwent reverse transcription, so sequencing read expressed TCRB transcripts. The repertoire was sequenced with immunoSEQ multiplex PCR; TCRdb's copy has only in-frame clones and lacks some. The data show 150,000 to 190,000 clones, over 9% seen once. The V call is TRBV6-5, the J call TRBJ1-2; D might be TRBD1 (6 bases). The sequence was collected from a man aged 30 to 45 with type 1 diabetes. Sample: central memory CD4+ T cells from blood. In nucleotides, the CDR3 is TGTGCCAGCACAGGGGCCGCTAACTATGGCTACACCTTC. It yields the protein CASTGAANYGYTF.